The subject of this entry is one T cell receptor beta chain. The data were taken from a study of blood T cell repertoires in COVID-19. Across the study: Spain, Italy and the United States supplied samples that represented acute and convalescent COVID-19.

Using immunoSEQ multiplex PCR, the repertoire was profiled, and TCRdb retains in-frame clones only, with some absent. This sample carries tens of thousands of clones, more than 75% of them seen once, and the ten largest clones take approximately 4.8%. Per the germline V gene, CDR1 is MDHEN and CDR2 is SYDVKM. This CDR3 has 18 amino acids. V lost 4 bases and J 0 bases, leaving 16 bases between the germline ends. This TCR came from a woman older than 75 with active COVID-19. The rearrangement joins TRBV28 to TRBJ2-6; tentatively, D is TRBD1 (5 bases). The material sequenced was peripheral blood. The CDR3 DNA follows: TGTGCCAGCAGTTCATACAGGAAATCCCCCTCTGGGGCCAACGTCCTGACTTTC. It is translated as CASSSYRKSPSGANVLTF.